Each of the 24 T cell receptor beta chains below was sequenced from the same sample in a study of blood T cell repertoires in COVID-19. TCRdb's table, derived via immunoSEQ multiplex PCR, lists solely in-frame clones and lacks some. The top ten clones hold around 25% of a sample with around 170,000 clones, around 90% of them seen once. The sample taken for sequencing was peripheral blood. These receptors were taken from a man aged 55 to 69 with acute or convalescent COVID-19.

The chain is built from TRBV15 and TRBJ2-7, with D possibly matching TRBD2 (5 bases). Germline lookup yields CDR1 LNHNV and CDR2 YYDKDF (reference sequence). The V end lost 0 bases, the J end lost 0 bases, and 6 bases lay between the germline ends. The CDR3 totals 14 residues. CDR3 in amino acids: CATSRDGGSYEQYV. The CDR3 nucleotides read TGTGCCACCAGCAGAGATGGAGGCTCCTACGAGCAGTACGTC.

V usage is TRBV19 and J usage is TRBJ2-7, with a possible D match to TRBD2 (5 bases). There are 12 residues in the CDR3. Trimming removed 8 bases at V and 3 bases at J, with 11 bases between. Germline V gene data show CDR1 as LNHDA and CDR2 as SQIVND (reference sequence). The CDR3 spells CASHGLGYEQYF. The CDR3 DNA sequence: TGTGCCAGTCACGGACTGGGCTACGAGCAGTACTTC.

A single count supports this clone. This chain connects TRBV7-9 to TRBJ2-7; the match to TRBD1 covers 8 bases. Germline CDR1 and CDR2: SEHNR and FQNEAQ (reference sequence). The CDR3 has 16 residues. V lost 4 bases, J lost 1 base, and 9 bases stayed unmatched. The CDR3 DNA follows: TGTGCCAGCAGCTCTCCAGGACAGGGTAGGTCCTACGAGCAGTACTTC. Residues: CASSSPGQGRSYEQYF. Combining the CDR3 with reference TRBV7-9 and TRBJ2-7 gives the whole variable domain DTGVSQNPRHKITKRGQNVTFRCDPISEHNRLYWYRQTLGQGPEFLTYFQNEAQLEKSRLLSDRFSAERPKGSFSTLEIQRTEQGDSAMYLCASSSPGQGRSYEQYFGPGTRLTVT.

This rearrangement joins TRBV5-4 to TRBJ2-6, with 10 bases aligning to TRBD1. The CDR3 is 16 amino acids. Trimming took 4 bases from V and 3 from J; bases not matched to a gene: 4. Germline CDR1 and CDR2: SGHNT and YYREEE (reference sequence). The DNA of the CDR3 is TGTGCCAGCAGCCCAGGACAGGGGGTTGGGGCCAACGTCCTGACTTTC. It codes for CASSPGQGVGANVLTF.

The chain couples TRBV6-1 to TRBJ2-3; 9 bases line up with TRBD1. Unmatched junction bases numbered 4, after V lost 0 bases and J lost 15 bases. This CDR3 is built from 12 residues. Per germline, CDR1 MNHNS and CDR2 SASEGT. CDR3 in amino acids: CASSEAGDRVYF. As DNA, the CDR3 is TGTGCCAGCAGTGAAGCTGGGGACAGGGTCTATTTT.

The chain employs TRBV21-1 and TRBJ1-5. TRBV21-1 is shown as a pseudogene. The CDR3 is made up of 13 amino acids. The CDR3, as DNA: TGTGCCAGCAGCGCCCGACGGGGTCAGCCCCAGCATTTT. Its translation is CASSARRGQPQHF.

V gene TRBV10-3 combines with J gene TRBJ1-2; 7 bases map to TRBD1. With V trimmed by 6 bases and J by 4 bases, 8 bases remained unmatched. The CDR3 contains 14 residues. The germline gives CDR1 ENHRY, CDR2 SYGVKD. The CDR3 coding sequence is TGTGCCATCAGACGTAGACAGGGCGTCTATGGCTACACCTTC. Residues: CAIRRRQGVYGYTF.

The chain recombines TRBV20-1 with TRBJ2-3; D not certain. The V gene lost 3 bases and the J gene lost 6 bases, with 7 bases spanning the gap. Germline V gene lookup returns CDR1 DFQATT and CDR2 SNEGSKA (reference sequence). The CDR3 extends over 11 amino acids. The CDR3 reads CSARSGDTQYF. The CDR3 coding sequence is TGCAGTGCTAGGTCCGGGGATACGCAGTATTTT.

This rearrangement joins TRBV19 to TRBJ1-2; D is uncertain. The CDR3 consists of 13 residues. The germline V and J ends were trimmed by 7 bases and 4 bases, with 13 bases remaining between them. Germline CDR1 is LNHDA and CDR2 is SQIVND (reference sequence). In nucleotides, the CDR3 is TGTGCCAGTAACCCGACGGGGAGCTATGGCTACACCTTC. Its protein product is CASNPTGSYGYTF. Full variable domain (outside the CDR3, taken from reference TRBV19 and TRBJ1-2): DGGITQSPKYLFRKEGQNVTLSCEQNLNHDAMYWYRQDPGQGLRLIYYSQIVNDFQKGDIAEGYSVSREKKESFPLTVTSAQKNPTAFYLCASNPTGSYGYTFGSGTRLTVV.

The rearrangement joins TRBV30 to TRBJ2-1; 7 bases map to TRBD2. V dropped 3 bases and J dropped 2; count of bases not matched to a gene: 4. The CDR3 is 14 residues long. Germline loops: CDR1 GTSNPN, CDR2 SVGIG (reference sequence). The CDR3 DNA follows: TGTGCCTGGAGCTCAAGCGGGACCTACAATGAGCAGTTCTTC. Translated, it gives CAWSSSGTYNEQFF.

In this sample, this clone turned up once. The CDR3 protein is CAISSRDQDDRDSGYTF. The CDR3, as DNA: TGTGCCATCAGTTCCCGGGATCAGGACGACAGGGACAGTGGCTACACCTTC. The V call is TRBV10-3, the J call TRBJ1-2; 7 nucleotides align to TRBD1. V trimming: 5 bases; J trimming: 7 bases; junction bases outside the gene matches: 19. The CDR3 totals 17 residues. CDR1 and CDR2 (germline): ENHRY, SYGVKD.

The V and J genes are TRBV7-2 and TRBJ1-2; 8 bases are a match to TRBD1. Per germline, CDR1 SGHTA and CDR2 FQGNSA. This CDR3 region has 14 residues. The V and J ends lost 2 bases and 5 bases, in that order; junction bases with no gene match: 4. CDR3: CASSLTGQEYGYTF. The CDR3 DNA reads TGTGCCAGCAGCTTAACGGGACAGGAATATGGCTACACCTTC.

As DNA, the CDR3 is TGCGCCAGCAGCCAAGTCCTTACCCTTGGAGGCACTGAAGCTTTCTTT. Translating gives CASSQVLTLGGTEAFF. The gene calls are TRBV4-3 and TRBJ1-1; D gene uncertain. V lost 1 base to trimming and J lost 4 bases, with 16 bases between them. The CDR3 is made up of 16 amino acids. CDR1 and CDR2 from the germline V gene are LGHNA and YSLEER.

The chain recombines TRBV25-1 with TRBJ1-6, with D tentatively TRBD1 (5 bases). Germline V CDR1 and CDR2: MGHDK, SYGVNS. This CDR3 has 16 amino acids. V was clipped by 0 bases and J by 7 bases, with 13 bases between them. The CDR3 DNA is TGTGCCAGCAGTGAATATGGGGGTGGAGGGAATTCACCCCTCCACTTT. Protein: CASSEYGGGGNSPLHF.

This clone was observed a handful of times. The V gene is TRBV11-2, the J gene TRBJ1-2; 7 bases are a match to TRBD1. Per germline, CDR1 SGHAT and CDR2 FQNNGV. This CDR3 region has 14 residues. With V trimmed by 4 bases and J by 4 bases, 6 bases remained unmatched. CDR3 bases: TGTGCCAGCAGCTCGACAGGGAGTGCCTATGGCTACACCTTC. Translating it yields CASSSTGSAYGYTF.

This clone was observed many times. J is TRBJ1-3 and V is TRBV5-1; D ambiguous. The CDR3 contains 16 residues. Germline V gives CDR1 SGHRS, CDR2 YFSETQ. Trimming shortened V by 0 bases and J by 0 bases, and 10 bases separated the two germline ends. CDR3 amino acids: CASSLDSSNSGNTIYF. In nucleotides, the CDR3 is TGCGCCAGCAGCTTGGACAGTTCTAACTCTGGAAACACCATATATTTT.

V is TRBV14 and J is TRBJ1-5; D gene ambiguous. Trimming took off 1 base at V and 2 bases at J, with 15 bases between the two ends. The germline V gene has CDR1 SGHDN and CDR2 FVKESK. The CDR3 totals 17 residues. CDR3 in DNA: TGTGCCAGCAGCCAAGCCCCGAGGCCTATACGCAATCAGCCCCAGCATTTT. This encodes CASSQAPRPIRNQPQHF.

V gene TRBV10-3 combines with J gene TRBJ2-1, with TRBD2 identical over 8 bases. Germline assignment: CDR1 ENHRY and CDR2 SYGVKD. The V gene end was trimmed by 8 bases and the J gene end by 5 bases; junction bases not matched to a gene: 5. CDR3 length equals 13 residues. The CDR3 sequence is CAIRGGLNNEQFF. CDR3 in DNA: TGTGCCATCCGGGGGGGCCTAAACAATGAGCAGTTCTTC.

This clone appeared once. The chain joins TRBV5-6 to TRBJ2-3; perhaps TRBD1 as D (6 bases). Trimming shortened V by 3 bases and J by 0 bases, and 11 bases separated the two germline ends. The CDR3 consists of 15 residues. CDR1 SGHDT and CDR2 YYEEEE come from the germline V gene. CDR3 coding DNA: TGTGCCAGCAGCTCGTCAACAGGGAGCACAGATACGCAGTATTTT. Translation: CASSSSTGSTDTQYF. Full variable domain (missing parts from reference TRBV5-6 and TRBJ2-3): DAGVTQSPTHLIKTRGQQVTLRCSPKSGHDTVSWYQQALGQGPQFIFQYYEEEERQRGNFPDRFSGHQFPNYSSELNVNALLLGDSALYLCASSSSTGSTDTQYFGPGTRLTVL.

The V call is TRBV29-1, the J call TRBJ2-1; D is perhaps TRBD2 (5 bases). V gave up 4 bases and J gave up 0 bases, with 7 bases separating them. Germline lookup yields CDR1 SQVTM and CDR2 ANQGSEA. CDR3 length: 13 residues. DNA for the CDR3: TGCAGCGTTGGGAGGAGCTCCTACAATGAGCAGTTCTTC. This gives the protein CSVGRSSYNEQFF.

This chain joins TRBV4-2 and TRBJ1-1; perhaps TRBD1 as D (5 bases). The CDR3 loop spans 15 amino acids. Germline V gene data show CDR1 as LGHNA and CDR2 as YNFKEQ. The ends were cut back, 1 base at V and 4 bases at J, with 13 bases in the middle. The CDR3: CASSQADSRATEAFF. The CDR3 DNA reads TGTGCCAGCAGCCAAGCTGACAGCAGGGCCACTGAAGCTTTCTTT.

The gene calls are TRBV6-5 and TRBJ1-6, with no clear D. Germline V lookup: CDR1 MNHEY, CDR2 SVGAGI. The CDR3 spans 15 residues. Trimming removed 2 bases at V and 10 bases at J, with 15 bases between. The CDR3 DNA reads as TGTGCCAGCAGTTACGAGTGGACTTTTCAGTCACCCCTCCACTTT. Translated: CASSYEWTFQSPLHF.

The genes are TRBV5-1 and TRBJ1-5; TRBD1 matches at 9 bases. J gave up 7 bases and V 1 base, and 15 bases lay outside the gene matches. Germline CDR1 SGHRS, CDR2 YFSETQ. The CDR3 consists of 18 residues. This chain's CDR3 is CASSLSPPGTGIIQPQHF. Here the CDR3 DNA reads TGCGCCAGCAGCTTGTCCCCCCCCGGGACAGGGATCATACAGCCCCAGCATTTT.

The chain joins TRBV30 to TRBJ2-2, with TRBD2 identical over 7 bases. The CDR3 is 19 amino acids. J was trimmed by 3 bases and V by 0 bases; bases with no gene match: 16. CDR1 GTSNPN and CDR2 SVGIG come from the germline V gene (reference sequence). CDR3 coding DNA: TGTGCCTGGAGTGTACGACCTTTTTTAGGCCGGGGGGACACCGGGGAGCTGTTTTTT. Protein sequence: CAWSVRPFLGRGDTGELFF. Full variable domain (outside the CDR3, taken from reference TRBV30 and TRBJ2-2): SQTIHQWPATLVQPVGSPLSLECTVEGTSNPNLYWYRQAAGRGLQLLFYSVGIGQISSEVPQNLSASRPQDRQFILSSKKLLLSDSGFYLCAWSVRPFLGRGDTGELFFGEGSRLTVL.